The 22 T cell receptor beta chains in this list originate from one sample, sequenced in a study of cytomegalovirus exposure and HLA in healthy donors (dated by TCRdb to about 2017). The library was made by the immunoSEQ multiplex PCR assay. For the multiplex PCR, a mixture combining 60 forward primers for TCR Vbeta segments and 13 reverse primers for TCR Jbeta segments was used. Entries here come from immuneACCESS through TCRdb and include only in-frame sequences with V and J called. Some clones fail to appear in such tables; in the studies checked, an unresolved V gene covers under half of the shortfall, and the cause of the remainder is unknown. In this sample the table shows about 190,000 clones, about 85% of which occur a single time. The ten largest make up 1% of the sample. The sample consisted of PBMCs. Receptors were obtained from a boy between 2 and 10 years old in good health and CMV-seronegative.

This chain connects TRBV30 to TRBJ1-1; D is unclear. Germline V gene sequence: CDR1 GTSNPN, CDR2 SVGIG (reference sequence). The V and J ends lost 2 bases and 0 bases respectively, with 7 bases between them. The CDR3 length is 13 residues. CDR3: CAWSQEVNTEAFF. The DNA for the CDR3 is TGTGCCTGGAGTCAGGAGGTGAACACTGAAGCTTTCTTT.

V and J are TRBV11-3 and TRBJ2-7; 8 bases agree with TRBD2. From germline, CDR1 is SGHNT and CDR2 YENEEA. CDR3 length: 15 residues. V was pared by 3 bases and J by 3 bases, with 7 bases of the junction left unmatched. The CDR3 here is CASSFRTSLSYEQYF. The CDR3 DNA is TGTGCCAGCAGCTTTCGGACTAGCCTCAGCTACGAGCAGTACTTC.

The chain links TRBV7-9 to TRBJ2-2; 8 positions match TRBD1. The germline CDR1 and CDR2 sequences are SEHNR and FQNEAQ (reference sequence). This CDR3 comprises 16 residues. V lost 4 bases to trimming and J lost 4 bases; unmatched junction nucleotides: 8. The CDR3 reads CASSYWDRKGTGELFF. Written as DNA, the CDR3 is TGTGCCAGCAGCTATTGGGACAGGAAAGGCACCGGGGAGCTGTTTTTT.

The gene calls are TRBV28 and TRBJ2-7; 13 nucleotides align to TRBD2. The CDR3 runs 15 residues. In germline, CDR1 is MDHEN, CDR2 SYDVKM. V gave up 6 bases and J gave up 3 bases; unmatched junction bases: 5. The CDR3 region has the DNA TGTGCCAGCAGCACCGGACTAGCGGGAGTCTACGAGCAGTACTTC. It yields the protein CASSTGLAGVYEQYF.

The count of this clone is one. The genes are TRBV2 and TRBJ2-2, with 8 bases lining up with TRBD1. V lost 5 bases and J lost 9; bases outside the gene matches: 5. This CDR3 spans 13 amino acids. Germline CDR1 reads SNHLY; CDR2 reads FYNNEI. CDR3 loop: CASSIGQGRELFF. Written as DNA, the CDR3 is TGTGCCAGCAGTATTGGACAGGGCCGGGAGCTGTTTTTT.

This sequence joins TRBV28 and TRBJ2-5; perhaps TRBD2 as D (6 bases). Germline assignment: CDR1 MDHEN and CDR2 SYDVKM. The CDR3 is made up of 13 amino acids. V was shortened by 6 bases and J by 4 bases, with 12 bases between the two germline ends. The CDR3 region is CASSQLALETQYF. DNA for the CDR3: TGTGCCAGCAGCCAACTAGCTCTAGAGACCCAGTACTTC.

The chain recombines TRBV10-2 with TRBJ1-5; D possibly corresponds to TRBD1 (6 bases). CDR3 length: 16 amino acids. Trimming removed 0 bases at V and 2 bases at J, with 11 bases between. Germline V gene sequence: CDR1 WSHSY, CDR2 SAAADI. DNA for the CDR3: TGCGCCAGCAGTGAGTCTGGCAGGGGAGGCAATCAGCCCCAGCATTTT. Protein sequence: CASSESGRGGNQPQHF.

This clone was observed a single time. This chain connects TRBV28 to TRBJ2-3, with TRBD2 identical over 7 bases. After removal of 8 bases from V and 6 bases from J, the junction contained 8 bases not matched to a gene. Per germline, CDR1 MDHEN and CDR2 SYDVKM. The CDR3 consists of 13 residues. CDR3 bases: TGTGCCAGCCAACCGGGGGGTTGGGATACGCAGTATTTT. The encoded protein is CASQPGGWDTQYF.

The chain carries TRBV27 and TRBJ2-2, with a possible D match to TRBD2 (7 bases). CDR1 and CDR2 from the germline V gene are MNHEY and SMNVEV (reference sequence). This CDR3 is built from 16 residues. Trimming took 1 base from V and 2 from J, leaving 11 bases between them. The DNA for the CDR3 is TGTGCCAGCAGTTTATTCGCGGGGGCCAACACCGGGGAGCTGTTTTTT. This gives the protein CASSLFAGANTGELFF.

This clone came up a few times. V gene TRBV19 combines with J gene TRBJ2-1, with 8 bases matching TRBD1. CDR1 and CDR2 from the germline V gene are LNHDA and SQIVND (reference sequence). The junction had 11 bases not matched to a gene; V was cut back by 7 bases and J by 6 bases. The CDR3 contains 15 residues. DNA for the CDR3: TGTGCCAGTACCTTTTTCGGACAGGGCCTCAATGAGCAGTTCTTC. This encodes CASTFFGQGLNEQFF.

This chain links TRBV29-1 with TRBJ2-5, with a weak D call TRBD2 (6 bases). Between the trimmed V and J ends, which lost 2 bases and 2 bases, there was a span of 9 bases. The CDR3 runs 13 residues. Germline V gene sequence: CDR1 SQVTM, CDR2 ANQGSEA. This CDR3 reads CSVEPGAQETQYF. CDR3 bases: TGCAGCGTTGAACCGGGAGCTCAAGAGACCCAGTACTTC.

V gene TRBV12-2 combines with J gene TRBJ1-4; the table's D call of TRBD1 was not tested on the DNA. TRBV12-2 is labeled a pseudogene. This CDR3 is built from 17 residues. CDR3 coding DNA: TGTGCAAGTCGCCCAGGTAATGAGGGACAAGTGAATGAAAAACTGTTTTTT. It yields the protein CASRPGNEGQVNEKLFF.

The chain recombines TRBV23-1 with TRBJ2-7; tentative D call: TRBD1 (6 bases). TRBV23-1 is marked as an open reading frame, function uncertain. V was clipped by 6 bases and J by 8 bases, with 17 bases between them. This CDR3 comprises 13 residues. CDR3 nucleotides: TGCGCCAGCAGCCCGAACAGGGATTGGAAGCAGTACGTC. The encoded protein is CASSPNRDWKQYV.

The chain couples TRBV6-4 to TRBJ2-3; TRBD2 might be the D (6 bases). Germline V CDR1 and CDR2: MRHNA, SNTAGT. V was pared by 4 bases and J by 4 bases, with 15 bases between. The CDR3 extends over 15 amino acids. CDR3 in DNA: TGTGCCAGCAGTGCTGTTGGGGGAGGTGCAGATACGCAGTATTTT. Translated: CASSAVGGGADTQYF.

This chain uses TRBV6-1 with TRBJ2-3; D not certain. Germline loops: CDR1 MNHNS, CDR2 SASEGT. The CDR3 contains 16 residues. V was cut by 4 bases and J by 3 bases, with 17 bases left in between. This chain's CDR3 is CASSGLLTLATDTQYF. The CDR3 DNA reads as TGTGCCAGCAGTGGTCTTTTAACCCTTGCGACAGATACGCAGTATTTT.

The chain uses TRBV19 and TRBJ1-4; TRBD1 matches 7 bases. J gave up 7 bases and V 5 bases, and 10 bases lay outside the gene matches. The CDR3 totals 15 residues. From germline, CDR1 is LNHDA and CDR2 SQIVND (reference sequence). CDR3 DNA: TGTGCCAGTAGTCCCCTCCCAGGGGGAGGTGAAAAACTGTTTTTT. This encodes CASSPLPGGGEKLFF.

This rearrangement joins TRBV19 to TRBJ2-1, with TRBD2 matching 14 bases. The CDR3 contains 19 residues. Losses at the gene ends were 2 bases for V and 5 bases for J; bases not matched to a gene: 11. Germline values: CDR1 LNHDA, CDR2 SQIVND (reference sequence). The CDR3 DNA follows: TGTGCCAGTAGTATAAGTGAGACTAGCGGGGGGGGCTTCCACAATGAGCAGTTCTTC. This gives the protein CASSISETSGGGFHNEQFF.

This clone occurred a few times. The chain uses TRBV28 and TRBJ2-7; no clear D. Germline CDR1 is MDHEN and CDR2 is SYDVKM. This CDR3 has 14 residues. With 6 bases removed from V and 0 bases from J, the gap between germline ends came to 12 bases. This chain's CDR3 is CASSPVRFSYEQYF. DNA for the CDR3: TGTGCCAGCAGCCCGGTGAGGTTCTCCTACGAGCAGTACTTC.

The CDR3, as DNA: TGTGCCTGGAGAAGTCCAGGGGGCGCTGATCTCTACACCTTC. Residues: CAWRSPGGADLYTF. V gene TRBV30 combines with J gene TRBJ1-2; 8 nucleotides align to TRBD1. J lost 10 bases, V lost 3 bases, and 13 bases had no gene match. From germline, CDR1 is GTSNPN and CDR2 SVGIG (reference sequence). The CDR3 consists of 14 residues.

CDR3 nucleotide sequence: TGTGCCAGTAGTATCGCCAGGCTAAACTATGGCTACACCTTC. It is translated as CASSIARLNYGYTF. This chain connects TRBV19 to TRBJ1-2; D gene ambiguous. CDR1 and CDR2 (germline): LNHDA, SQIVND (reference sequence). The CDR3 length is 14 residues. The ends were cut back, 3 bases at V and 2 bases at J, with 10 bases in the middle.

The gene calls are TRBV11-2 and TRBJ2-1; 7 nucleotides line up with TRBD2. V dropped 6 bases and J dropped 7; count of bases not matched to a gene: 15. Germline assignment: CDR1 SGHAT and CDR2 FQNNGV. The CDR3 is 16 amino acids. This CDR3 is CASRPGGSAPRNEQFF. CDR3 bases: TGTGCCAGCAGACCGGGGGGATCCGCCCCACGGAATGAGCAGTTCTTC.

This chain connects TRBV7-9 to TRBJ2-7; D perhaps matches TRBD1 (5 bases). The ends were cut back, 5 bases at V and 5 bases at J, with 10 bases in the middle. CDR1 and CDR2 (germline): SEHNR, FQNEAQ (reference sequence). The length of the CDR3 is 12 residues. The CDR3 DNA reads TGTGCCAGCAGCGACCTCAGGGACGAGCAGTACTTC. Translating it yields CASSDLRDEQYF.